The 3 T cell receptor beta chains given below trace back to one sample, sequenced in a study of T cell responses to AZD1222 COVID-19 vaccine. Clones were read by immunoSEQ multiplex PCR, and TCRdb kept only the in-frame ones, dropping some. The sample consists of approximately 73,000 clones, 84% of them appearing once. The sample here was peripheral blood, taken on day 0 of AZD1222 vaccination. The receptors derive from an adult in good health.

J is TRBJ1-5 and V is TRBV6-2 or TRBV6-3; no clear D gene. The germline gives CDR1 MNHEY, CDR2 SVGEGT. The CDR3 consists of 15 residues. Trimming shortened V by 5 bases and J by 2 bases, and 13 bases separated the two germline ends. In nucleotides, the CDR3 is TGTGCCAGCAGTGGTTGGGTGCTTCGCAATCAGCCCCAGCATTTT. Protein product: CASSGWVLRNQPQHF.

The chain recombines TRBV7-2 with TRBJ1-2; D perhaps matches TRBD1 (6 bases). The CDR3 totals 15 residues. The germline V gene has CDR1 SGHTA and CDR2 FQGNSA. V lost 3 bases, J lost 6 bases, and 17 bases lay in between. The CDR3 protein is CASSLRQGLSNGYTF. The CDR3 DNA sequence: TGTGCCAGCAGCTTGAGGCAGGGGCTCAGCAATGGCTACACCTTC.

V and J are TRBV9 and TRBJ2-7; possible D gene TRBD2, 5 bases. The germline CDR1 and CDR2 sequences are SGDLS and YYNGEE. Trimming stripped 2 bases from V and 5 bases from J, with 14 bases between. The CDR3 has 14 amino acids. The CDR3 DNA follows: TGTGCCAGCAGCGTCGGGCCTAGCCCGAACGAGCAGTACTTC. As protein: CASSVGPSPNEQYF.